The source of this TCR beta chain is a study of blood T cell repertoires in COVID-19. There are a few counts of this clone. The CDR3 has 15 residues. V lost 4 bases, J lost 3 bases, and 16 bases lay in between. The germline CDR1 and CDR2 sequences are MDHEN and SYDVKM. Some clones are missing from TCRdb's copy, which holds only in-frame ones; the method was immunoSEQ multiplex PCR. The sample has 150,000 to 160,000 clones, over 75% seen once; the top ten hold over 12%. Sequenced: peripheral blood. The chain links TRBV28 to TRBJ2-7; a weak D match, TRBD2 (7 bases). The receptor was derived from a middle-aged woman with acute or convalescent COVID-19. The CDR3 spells CASSSRGAGRYEQYF. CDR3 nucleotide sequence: TGTGCCAGCAGTTCTCGGGGGGCAGGGCGCTACGAGCAGTACTTC.